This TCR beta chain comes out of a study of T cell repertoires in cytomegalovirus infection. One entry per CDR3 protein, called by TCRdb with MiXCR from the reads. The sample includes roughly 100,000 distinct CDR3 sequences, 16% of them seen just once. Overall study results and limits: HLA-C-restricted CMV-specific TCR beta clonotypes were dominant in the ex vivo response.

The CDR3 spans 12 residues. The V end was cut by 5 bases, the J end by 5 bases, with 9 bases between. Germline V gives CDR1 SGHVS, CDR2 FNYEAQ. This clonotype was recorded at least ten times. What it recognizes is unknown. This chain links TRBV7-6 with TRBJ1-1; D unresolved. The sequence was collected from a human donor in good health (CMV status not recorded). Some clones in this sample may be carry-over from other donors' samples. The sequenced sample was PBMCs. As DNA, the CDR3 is TGTGCCAGCAGCCCACAAGGGACTGAAGCTTTCTTT. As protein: CASSPQGTEAFF.